A selection of T cell receptor beta chains follows, all from one sample in a study of CD8 T cells in Susac syndrome. TCRdb re-derived calls from the immunoSEQ multiplex PCR reads in MiXCR, one entry per CDR3 protein. The sample comprises approximately 190,000 distinct CDR3 sequences, just under 95% of which are singletons, and about 0.15% rests with the top ten. Sequenced: CD8+ T cells from PBMCs. These receptor sequences come from a human donor with Susac syndrome. Each CDR3 is given with its conserved first and last residue. D genes are given only for firm matches. Clone size is stated in some rows and not others, as once, few, many or a class when expanded.

>TRBV5-1|-|-|TRBJ2-5
CASKDSGQTQYF
TGCGCCAGCAAAGACTCGGGGCAGACCCAGTACTTC
>TRBV10-2|-|-|TRBJ1-5
CASSGRADQPQHF
TGCGCCAGCAGTGGTAGGGCTGATCAGCCCCAGCATTTT
>TRBV6-5|-|-|TRBJ1-2
CASSTEYKLNYGYTF
TGTGCCAGCTCTACAGAATATAAACTAAACTATGGCTACACCTTC
>TRBV9|-|TRBD2|TRBJ2-1
CASSVDGLADIYNEQFF
TGTGCCAGCAGCGTAGATGGACTAGCGGACATATACAATGAGCAGTTCTTC
>TRBV18|-|TRBD1|TRBJ1-1
CASSPGTGAGEAFF
TGTGCCAGCTCCCCCGGGACAGGGGCGGGCGAAGCTTTCTTT
>TRBV4-1|-|-|TRBJ2-3
CASSQLQSEGTDTQYF
TGCGCCAGCAGCCAATTACAAAGCGAGGGCACAGATACGCAGTATTTT
>TRBV28|once|TRBD1|TRBJ2-3
CASTTGQGSQYF
TGTGCCAGCACCACGGGACAGGGCTCGCAGTATTTT
>TRBV5-4|-|TRBD2|TRBJ2-1
CASSLGLAVSQDEQFF
TGTGCCAGCAGCTTGGGGCTAGCGGTAAGTCAGGATGAGCAGTTCTTC
>TRBV11-2|-|-|TRBJ2-6
CASSPTGANVLTF
TGTGCCAGCAGCCCCACCGGGGCCAACGTCCTGACTTTC
>TRBV23-1|-|TRBD1|TRBJ1-3
CASSRPRDSSGNTIYF
TGCGCCAGCAGTCGACCCCGGGACAGCTCTGGAAACACCATATATTTT
>TRBV4-1|-|-|TRBJ1-2
CASSQDFDYGYTF
TGCGCCAGCAGCCAAGATTTTGACTATGGCTACACCTTC
>TRBV7-3|few|TRBD1|TRBJ2-1
CASSLTGQVHEQFF
TGTGCCAGCAGCTTAACGGGACAGGTCCATGAGCAGTTCTTC
>TRBV18|-|TRBD1|TRBJ1-6
CASSPTGTGNSPLHF
TGTGCCAGCTCACCGACCGGGACAGGGAATTCACCCCTCCACTTT
>TRBV12-3/TRBV12-4|-|TRBD2|TRBJ2-1
CASSPTSGGLYNEQFF
TGTGCCAGCAGCCCGACTAGCGGGGGGCTCTACAATGAGCAGTTCTTC
>TRBV20-1|-|TRBD2|TRBJ2-1
CSARTSLIGGSSYNEQFF
TGCAGTGCTAGGACCTCCCTAATAGGCGGGAGCTCCTACAATGAGCAGTTCTTC
>TRBV7-2|-|TRBD2|TRBJ2-3
CASSKYGTSDQNTQYF
TGTGCCAGCAGCAAGTACGGGACTAGCGATCAAAATACGCAGTATTTT
>TRBV24-1|-|-|TRBJ2-7
CATSEASDYEQYF
TGTGCCACCAGTGAAGCCTCGGACTACGAGCAGTACTTC
>TRBV6-5|-|-|TRBJ2-3
CASTLHQYNRDTQYF
TGTGCCAGCACCTTACACCAGTATAATAGAGATACGCAGTATTTT
>TRBV30|-|-|TRBJ1-5
CAWSVGPSNQPQHF
TGTGCCTGGAGTGTTGGACCCTCTAATCAGCCCCAGCATTTT
>TRBV19|-|-|TRBJ2-7
CASAPTGSPTSQYF
TGTGCCAGCGCGCCGACAGGCTCTCCTACGAGCCAGTACTTC
>TRBV13|-|TRBD2|TRBJ2-7
CATRGSGDYEQYF
TGTGCCACCAGGGGTAGCGGGGACTACGAGCAGTACTTC
>TRBV12-3/TRBV12-4|-|TRBD1|TRBJ1-1
CASNRQGRGTEAFF
TGTGCCAGCAACCGACAGGGTCGAGGCACTGAAGCTTTCTTT
>TRBV5-1|-|TRBD1|TRBJ1-6
CASSLRQGTDSPLHF
TGCGCCAGCAGCCTAAGACAGGGTACGGATTCACCCCTCCACTTT